Listed below are T cell receptor beta chains from one sample, sequenced in a study of CD8+ T cells in alopecia areata. Profiled with immunoSEQ multiplex PCR; TCRdb holds only in-frame clones, not every one. The table lists about 200,000 clones, 45% to 65% of them singletons, with 3.3% in the top ten. The input for sequencing was CD4+ T cells sorted from blood, taken at week 4, from a patient treated with tofacitinib. These receptors were obtained from a human donor with alopecia areata. Each CDR3 is given with its conserved first and last residue. The D gene is left open where the match is weak. Clone size is shown for a subset of rows, as once, few, many or a class of expanded clone.

.	TRBV30	.	TRBJ1-1	TGTGCCTGGAGTGTACAGGTTGGGGGACAAGCTTTCTTT	CAWSVQVGGQAFF
.	TRBV30	TRBD2	TRBJ2-5	TGTGCCTGGAGTCGAGCGGGGGGGCGAGAGACCCAGTACTTC	CAWSRAGGRETQYF
few	TRBV5-1	.	TRBJ1-2	TGCGCCAGCAGCCCTGGGACAACTAACTATGGCTACACCTTC	CASSPGTTNYGYTF
.	TRBV27	.	TRBJ1-5	TGTGCCAGCAGTTATACTTGGAATAGCAATCAGCCCCAGCATTTT	CASSYTWNSNQPQHF
few	TRBV23-1	.	TRBJ1-1	TGCGCCAGCAGTCAAACCCCTCAGGAGCTCTCGGCTGAAGCTTTCTTT	CASSQTPQELSAEAFF
.	TRBV29-1	.	TRBJ1-1	TGCAGCGTTGAGGGCAGGGTAGCGGTTGAAGCTTTCTTT	CSVEGRVAVEAFF
.	TRBV5-6	.	TRBJ2-5	TGTGCCAGCAGCCCCCGGACGGCCCTAAGGGCCCAGTACTTC	CASSPRTALRAQYF
.	TRBV2	.	TRBJ2-1	TGTGCCGGAGACTACAATGAGCAGTTCTTC	CAGDYNEQFF
few	TRBV30	.	TRBJ1-2	TGTGCCTGGAGTGTAGTCCGCACAGCCTACACCTTC	CAWSVVRTAYTF
.	TRBV5-1	.	TRBJ1-1	TGCGCCAGCAGCTTCGGGAGGGGTGAAACTGAAGCTTTCTTT	CASSFGRGETEAFF
.	TRBV30	.	TRBJ1-6	TGTGCCTGGAGTGCCTATTGGGATAATTCACCCCTCCACTTT	CAWSAYWDNSPLHF
.	TRBV25-1	TRBD2	TRBJ2-3	TGTGCCAGCAGTGACCCGACTAGCGGGGGGATAGATACGCAGTATTTT	CASSDPTSGGIDTQYF
few	TRBV29-1	.	TRBJ2-2	TGCAGCGTTGGAAGGAACACCGGGGAGCTGTTTTTT	CSVGRNTGELFF
.	TRBV25-1	.	TRBJ1-2	TGTGCCACCCATCCCGGAGGAAGGCGTGGCTACACCTTC	CATHPGGRRGYTF
.	TRBV30	TRBD2	TRBJ2-3	TGTGCCTGGAGGTTACTAGCGGGGGGGGATACGCAGTATTTT	CAWRLLAGGDTQYF